A single sample is the source of the 3 T cell receptor beta chains below, sequenced in a study of cytomegalovirus exposure and HLA in healthy donors. The PCR had 60 Vbeta and 13 Jbeta primers. Data came from immunoSEQ multiplex PCR; TCRdb stores just in-frame clones and leaves some out. The sample shows 120,000 or so clones, around 73% of them seen only once. Sequencing input: PBMCs. The receptors come from a woman between 40 and 55 years old in good health and CMV-seropositive.

This clone was found once. V is TRBV15 and J is TRBJ2-5, with 9 bases matching TRBD1. This CDR3 has 14 residues. Losses at the gene ends were 5 bases for V and 3 bases for J; bases not matched to a gene: 4. Germline assignment: CDR1 LNHNV and CDR2 YYDKDF (reference sequence). The chain's CDR3 is CATSSRDREETQYF. As DNA, the CDR3 is TGTGCCACCAGCTCCCGGGACAGGGAAGAGACCCAGTACTTC.

This clone was seen a handful of times. The rearrangement links TRBV4-1 to TRBJ2-1, with 7 positions matching TRBD2. V dropped 3 bases and J dropped 8; count of bases not matched to a gene: 7. The CDR3 is made up of 14 amino acids. Germline CDR1 is MGHRA and CDR2 is YSYEKL. In DNA, the CDR3 is TGCGCCAGCAGCCATGTCGGTGGGGGGGATGAGCAGTTCTTC. This sequence encodes CASSHVGGGDEQFF.

The V call is TRBV4-3, the J call TRBJ1-2, with TRBD1 matching over 9 bases. V dropped 3 bases and J dropped 7; count of bases not matched to a gene: 12. In germline, CDR1 is LGHNA, CDR2 YSLEER. The CDR3 has 16 amino acids. The CDR3 region has the DNA TGCGCCAGCAGCCAGGGCAAGGACAGGGGTCCAGGTGGCTACACCTTC. This encodes CASSQGKDRGPGGYTF.